This TCR beta chain was captured by sequencing in a study of Tregs in tolerant kidney transplant recipients. Per germline, CDR1 MDHEN and CDR2 SYDVKM. This CDR3 region has 13 residues. Losses at the gene ends were 3 bases for V and 6 bases for J; bases not matched to a gene: 4. The protocol was immunoSEQ multiplex PCR, while the TCRdb copy is restricted to in-frame clones and leaves out a portion. The table has tens of thousands of clones, 84% seen once. This clone qualifies as medium-sized (0.01 to 0.1%). Its cognate antigen is unknown. Study-wide findings and caveats: Tregs expanded with activated donor B cells seemed most donor-specific.

The sample taken for sequencing was CD4+ T cells from blood. The source of this sequence is a human donor in good health. This chain links TRBV28 with TRBJ1-1; TRBD1 matches at 7 bases. CDR3 amino acids: CASSLDGTAEAFF. The CDR3 coding sequence is TGTGCCAGCAGTTTGGACGGGACAGCTGAAGCTTTCTTT.